Below, 30 T cell receptor beta chains from the same sample are listed, as sequenced in a study of T cell responses to AZD1222 COVID-19 vaccine. The protocol was immunoSEQ multiplex PCR, while the TCRdb copy is restricted to in-frame clones and leaves out a portion. This table holds about 100,000 clones, approximately 90% found once. Sequenced material: peripheral blood, taken on day 0 of AZD1222 vaccination. All receptors come from an adult in good health.

The chain couples TRBV27 to TRBJ2-3, with 7 nucleotides matching TRBD1. J lost 3 bases, V lost 1 base, and 1 base had no gene match. This CDR3 contains 14 residues. Germline CDR1 reads MNHEY; CDR2 reads SMNVEV (reference sequence). In DNA, the CDR3 is TGTGCCAGCAGTTTATTCAGGGGGACAGATACGCAGTATTTT. This translates into CASSLFRGTDTQYF.

The rearrangement links TRBV5-1 to TRBJ2-2; D call uncertain. Germline loops: CDR1 SGHRS, CDR2 YFSETQ. V shed 1 base and J shed 6 bases, with 7 bases lying between them. The CDR3 consists of 13 residues. The CDR3 region is CASSLWGPGELFF. The DNA for the CDR3 is TGCGCCAGCAGCTTGTGGGGTCCCGGGGAGCTGTTTTTT.

Points on this clone: The CDR3 does not end in the conserved phenylalanine or tryptophan, so this is likely a read error. This sequence joins TRBV6-1 and TRBJ1-6; no reliable D call. The V gene's germline CDR1 is MNHNS and CDR2 SASEGT. With 2 bases removed from V and 10 bases from J, the gap between germline ends came to 9 bases. CDR3 size: 13 residues. The CDR3 here is CASSEIGGSPLHL. The CDR3 DNA reads as TGTGCCAGCAGTGAAATAGGTGGCTCACCCCTCCACCTT.

This chain joins TRBV9 and TRBJ2-7; D call uncertain. The CDR3 runs to 15 residues. The germline V gene has CDR1 SGDLS and CDR2 YYNGEE. Deletions cut 0 bases from V and 4 bases from J, with 14 bases between. The CDR3 loop reads CASSVDPSTQYEQYF. The CDR3 DNA reads TGTGCCAGCAGCGTAGATCCATCAACCCAGTACGAGCAGTACTTC.

The gene calls are TRBV7-9 and TRBJ1-4; D ambiguous. In germline, CDR1 is SEHNR, CDR2 FQNEAQ (reference sequence). The CDR3 covers 15 residues. V lost 2 bases to trimming and J lost 2 bases, with 9 bases between them. The DNA for the CDR3 is TGTGCCAGCAGCTTATTGGGAGGGACTAATGAAAAACTGTTTTTT. This sequence encodes CASSLLGGTNEKLFF.

The CDR3 DNA reads as TGTGCCAGCAGCAAACTCGTAAGGGGGGACACTGAAGCTTTCTTT. Protein sequence: CASSKLVRGDTEAFF. The chain links TRBV6-5 to TRBJ1-1, with D possibly being TRBD1 (6 bases). Per the germline V gene, CDR1 is MNHEY and CDR2 is SVGAGI. Trimming shortened V by 6 bases and J by 3 bases, and 17 bases separated the two germline ends. This CDR3 comprises 15 residues.

This rearrangement joins TRBV7-6 to TRBJ2-2, with D possibly matching TRBD2 (7 bases). This CDR3 has 15 residues. The V and J ends lost 1 base and 8 bases respectively, with 14 bases between them. In germline, CDR1 is SGHVS, CDR2 FNYEAQ. The CDR3 bases are TGTGCCAGCAGCTTAGTGTCGGGGGGCCAGGGGGAGCTGTTTTTT. The encoded protein is CASSLVSGGQGELFF.

This clone is a singleton in its sample. V usage is TRBV14 and J usage is TRBJ1-1; 7 bases align to TRBD1. V trimming: 3 bases; J trimming: 4 bases; junction bases outside the gene matches: 11. CDR1 is SGHDN, CDR2 FVKESK, per germline. The CDR3 length is 16 residues. CDR3 DNA: TGTGCCAGCAGCCAGTATAGGGGGCCCGGCATCACTGAAGCTTTCTTT. It specifies CASSQYRGPGITEAFF. The whole variable domain, remainder taken from reference TRBV14 and TRBJ1-1, is EAGVTQFPSHSVIEKGQTVTLRCDPISGHDNLYWYRRVMGKEIKFLLHFVKESKQDESGMPNNRFLAERTGGTYSTLKVQPAELEDSGVYFCASSQYRGPGITEAFFGQGTRLTVV.

The chain is built from TRBV10-3 and TRBJ2-2; no reliable D call. V was clipped by 4 bases and J by 7 bases, with 7 bases between them. This CDR3 has 12 amino acids. Germline V lookup: CDR1 ENHRY, CDR2 SYGVKD. The CDR3 is CAISVAGGELFF. In DNA, the CDR3 is TGTGCCATCAGTGTCGCAGGCGGGGAGCTGTTTTTT.

Only a few counts were recorded for this clone. The chain is built from TRBV5-1 and TRBJ2-7; no clear D. The germline CDR1 and CDR2 sequences are SGHRS and YFSETQ. CDR3 length: 14 residues. Trimming left V 0 bases short and J 5 bases short, with 12 bases between. CDR3 nucleotide sequence: TGCGCCAGCAGCTTGGTTTCTAGTTACGACGAGCAGTACTTC. It is translated as CASSLVSSYDEQYF.

V gene TRBV5-1 combines with J gene TRBJ2-5, with D hard to call. CDR3 size: 14 residues. V was trimmed by 4 bases and J by 2 bases, leaving 12 bases between them. Germline CDR1 reads SGHRS; CDR2 reads YFSETQ. Written as DNA, the CDR3 is TGCGCCAGCAGCCGCATAGCCGAGCAAGAGACCCAGTACTTC. Its protein product is CASSRIAEQETQYF.

CDR3 in DNA: TGCGCCAGCAGCCAACCTAGTGGGGGGGTCTACGAGCAGTACTTC. Its protein is CASSQPSGGVYEQYF. The V call is TRBV4-1, the J call TRBJ2-7; TRBD2 aligns across 7 bases. The ends lost 2 bases at V and 3 bases at J; junction bases unmatched: 7. The V gene's germline CDR1 is MGHRA and CDR2 YSYEKL. The CDR3 contains 15 residues.

The rearrangement joins TRBV9 to TRBJ1-1; TRBD1 might be the D (5 bases). The V and J ends lost 3 bases and 11 bases respectively, with 14 bases between them. The CDR3 runs 12 residues. Germline assignment: CDR1 SGDLS and CDR2 YYNGEE. Here the CDR3 DNA reads TGTGCCAGCAGCGGAAATTCGGGGCGGGCTTTCTTT. Amino acid sequence: CASSGNSGRAFF. The variable domain in full, completed from reference TRBV9 and TRBJ1-1, reads DSGVTQTPKHLITATGQRVTLRCSPRSGDLSVYWYQQSLDQGLQFLIQYYNGEERAKGNILERFSAQQFPDLHSELNLSSLELGDSALYFCASSGNSGRAFFGQGTRLTVV.

This chain joins TRBV6-5 and TRBJ2-7; D possibly corresponds to TRBD2 (6 bases). From germline, CDR1 is MNHEY and CDR2 SVGAGI. CDR3 length: 15 residues. V was clipped by 6 bases and J by 2 bases, with 17 bases between them. The CDR3 loop is CASSPVPDYTYEQYF. The CDR3 region has the DNA TGTGCCAGCAGCCCCGTTCCGGACTACACCTACGAGCAGTACTTC.

This clone was seen a handful of times. This rearrangement joins TRBV27 to TRBJ2-5; D is unclear. The CDR3 contains 13 residues. Germline V gives CDR1 MNHEY, CDR2 SMNVEV (reference sequence). V dropped 5 bases and J dropped 2 bases, with 9 bases sitting between them. The CDR3 bases are TGTGCCAGCAGTGCGCGATGGCAAGAGACCCAGTACTTC. Translation gives CASSARWQETQYF.

J is TRBJ2-5 and V is TRBV7-8; no definite D call. The CDR3 has 15 residues. V was pared by 0 bases and J by 2 bases, with 10 bases between. Germline values: CDR1 SGHVS, CDR2 FQNEAQ. The CDR3 loop reads CASSLARGRQETQYF. CDR3 coding DNA: TGTGCCAGCAGCTTAGCCCGAGGACGGCAAGAGACCCAGTACTTC.

The chain recombines TRBV5-1 with TRBJ1-1; 9 nucleotides agree with TRBD1. The V and J ends lost 5 bases and 4 bases, in that order; junction bases with no gene match: 12. The CDR3 consists of 16 residues. Germline CDR1 SGHRS, CDR2 YFSETQ. The CDR3 bases are TGCGCCAGCAGGAACCCATACAGGGGGCAAAGCACTGAAGCTTTCTTT. This translates into CASRNPYRGQSTEAFF.

This chain links TRBV10-1 with TRBJ2-5; D uncertain. V was shortened by 3 bases and J by 6 bases, with 11 bases between the two germline ends. CDR1 is WNHNN and CDR2 is SYGVQD in the germline V gene (reference sequence). There are 13 residues in the CDR3. For the CDR3, the DNA is TGCGCCAGCAGTGACTTCATTGGGAAGACCCAGTACTTC. The encoded protein is CASSDFIGKTQYF.

This clone was seen just once. Without the conserved terminal phenylalanine or tryptophan, this CDR3 likely stems from a read error. The chain links TRBV2 to TRBJ1-6; a possible D gene is TRBD1 (5 bases). The CDR3 consists of 15 residues. Germline CDR1 and CDR2: SNHLY and FYNNEI. The V end lost 6 bases, the J end lost 6 bases, and 15 bases lay between the germline ends. The CDR3 nucleotides are TGTGCCAGCAGCTACGGGGCAGCTCCTAATTCACCCCTCCACCTT. Protein: CASSYGAAPNSPLHL.

The rearrangement uses TRBV9 and TRBJ1-3; D perhaps matches TRBD1 (6 bases). The CDR3 has 15 amino acids. Germline V gives CDR1 SGDLS, CDR2 YYNGEE. The V and J ends lost 3 bases and 2 bases respectively, with 12 bases between them. The CDR3 nucleotides are TGTGCCAGCAGCGGTCAGGGGAAAACTGGAAACACCATATATTTT. Protein sequence: CASSGQGKTGNTIYF.

This chain uses TRBV7-8 with TRBJ1-2; D not resolved. Germline values: CDR1 SGHVS, CDR2 FQNEAQ. V dropped 5 bases and J dropped 0 bases, with 13 bases sitting between them. The length of the CDR3 is 15 residues. The CDR3 loop reads CASSQLKKANYGYTF. As DNA, the CDR3 is TGTGCCAGCAGCCAGCTTAAAAAGGCTAACTATGGCTACACCTTC.

The V gene is TRBV4-1, the J gene TRBJ1-5, with TRBD1 as a possible D gene (5 bases). The V gene's germline CDR1 is MGHRA and CDR2 YSYEKL. CDR3 length equals 15 residues. V lost 2 bases, J lost 0 bases, and 8 bases lay in between. In DNA form, the CDR3 reads TGCGCCAGCAGCCAAATGGGACTTAGCAATCAGCCCCAGCATTTT. This translates into CASSQMGLSNQPQHF.

J is TRBJ2-7 and V is TRBV9; D is possibly TRBD1 or TRBD2 (6 bases each). Trimming took 4 bases from V and 3 from J, leaving 14 bases between them. Germline V gene sequence: CDR1 SGDLS, CDR2 YYNGEE. The length of the CDR3 is 14 residues. As DNA, the CDR3 is TGTGCCAGCAGCTTCGAGGGGGGCGGCTACGAGCAGTACTTC. This sequence encodes CASSFEGGGYEQYF.

In this sample, this clone turned up once. V usage is TRBV4-1 and J usage is TRBJ1-2, with D unresolved. CDR3 length: 14 amino acids. CDR1 MGHRA and CDR2 YSYEKL come from the germline V gene. V lost 3 bases to trimming and J lost 7 bases, with 15 bases between them. CDR3 amino acids: CASSHVDMSAGYTF. As DNA, the CDR3 is TGCGCCAGCAGCCATGTTGACATGTCAGCTGGCTACACCTTC.

V gene TRBV5-8 combines with J gene TRBJ2-7, with D maybe TRBD2 (5 bases). This CDR3 spans 15 amino acids. V was clipped by 0 bases and J by 1 base, with 11 bases between them. CDR1 is SGHTS, CDR2 YDEGEE, per germline. CDR3 region: CASSLGGLLSYEQYF. The CDR3 coding sequence is TGTGCCAGCAGCTTGGGAGGGCTACTTTCCTACGAGCAGTACTTC.

The J gene is TRBJ1-5, the V gene TRBV19, with D maybe TRBD1 (6 bases). The V gene lost 1 base and the J gene lost 6 bases, with 13 bases spanning the gap. This CDR3 has 15 residues. Germline V gene sequence: CDR1 LNHDA, CDR2 SQIVND (reference sequence). CDR3 in DNA: TGTGCCAGTAGTATAGTATGGGGGCAGGGTCAGCCCCAGCATTTT. This codes for CASSIVWGQGQPQHF.

J is TRBJ2-1 and V is TRBV9; D not resolved. V was shortened by 7 bases and J by 4 bases, with 24 bases between the two germline ends. Germline CDR1 is SGDLS and CDR2 is YYNGEE. This CDR3 region has 17 residues. CDR3 DNA: TGTGCCAGCGCCCGTCGGGCTAGTGGGGAAATTTACAATGAGCAGTTCTTC. Encoded protein: CASARRASGEIYNEQFF.

The chain couples TRBV2 to TRBJ2-7, with D perhaps assigned TRBD1 or TRBD2 (6 bases each). Trimming took 1 base from V and 4 from J, leaving 11 bases between them. Germline CDR1 and CDR2: SNHLY and FYNNEI. This CDR3 has 14 residues. The CDR3 DNA reads TGTGCCAGCAGTGAAGGGGGGGCTCTTTACGAGCAGTACTTC. It yields the protein CASSEGGALYEQYF.

J is TRBJ2-2 and V is TRBV14, with a possible D match to TRBD2 (7 bases). This CDR3 contains 17 residues. Germline CDR1 and CDR2: SGHDN and FVKESK. Trimming took 1 base from V and 3 from J, leaving 15 bases between them. This chain's CDR3 is CASSQVSRGADTGELFF. The CDR3 nucleotides read TGTGCCAGCAGCCAAGTGTCCCGGGGGGCAGACACCGGGGAGCTGTTTTTT.

CDR3 in amino acids: CASSPSWDDQPQHF. CDR3 nucleotide sequence: TGTGCCAGCAGCCCGAGTTGGGATGATCAGCCCCAGCATTTT. V usage is TRBV7-9 and J usage is TRBJ1-5; no reliable D call. Germline V gene lookup returns CDR1 SEHNR and CDR2 FQNEAQ (reference sequence). The V end lost 5 bases, the J end lost 5 bases, and 13 bases lay between the germline ends. The CDR3 is 14 residues long.